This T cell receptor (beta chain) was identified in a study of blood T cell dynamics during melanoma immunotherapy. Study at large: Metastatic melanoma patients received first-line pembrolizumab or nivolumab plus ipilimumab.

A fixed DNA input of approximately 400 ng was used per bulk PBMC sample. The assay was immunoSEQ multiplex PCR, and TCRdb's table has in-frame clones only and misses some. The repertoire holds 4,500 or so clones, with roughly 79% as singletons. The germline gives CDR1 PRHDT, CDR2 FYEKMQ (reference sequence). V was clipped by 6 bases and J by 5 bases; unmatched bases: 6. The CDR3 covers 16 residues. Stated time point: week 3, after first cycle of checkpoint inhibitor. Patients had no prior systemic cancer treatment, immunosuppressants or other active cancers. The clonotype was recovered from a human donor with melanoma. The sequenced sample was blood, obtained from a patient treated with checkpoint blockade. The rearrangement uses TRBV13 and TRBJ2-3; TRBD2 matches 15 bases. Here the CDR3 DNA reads TGTGCCAGCAGTTGGACTAGCGGGGGGGCGAGAGATACGCAGTATTTT. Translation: CASSWTSGGARDTQYF.